These 20 T cell receptor beta chains came from one sample sequenced in a study of pediatric ulcerative colitis (dated by TCRdb to between 2018 and 2021). Library generation was performed with the immunoSEQ multiplex PCR assay. TCRdb re-hosts the immuneACCESS table, in-frame sequences only. Its copies lack some clones; in the studies checked, an unresolved V gene accounts for under half of them, and the cause for the rest is not known. A total of tens of thousands of clones appear in this sample, 75% to 85% of them only once. The ten largest account for around 5.2% of the sample. Material: blood. These receptors came from a boy younger than 18 with moderate ulcerative colitis.

The rearrangement uses TRBV7-7 and TRBJ2-7; 10 bases fit TRBD2. CDR3 length: 15 residues. The V segment lost 3 bases and the J segment 4 bases; nucleotides outside the gene matches: 6. Looked up from germline, CDR1 is SSHAT and CDR2 is FNYEAQ (reference sequence). The CDR3 is CASSLGLAGVYEQYF. In DNA, the CDR3 is TGTGCCAGCAGCTTGGGGCTAGCGGGAGTGTACGAGCAGTACTTC. The full variable domain, rest sourced from reference TRBV7-7 and TRBJ2-7, is GAGVSQSPRYKVTKRGQDVTLRCDPISSHATLYWYQQALGQGPEFLTYFNYEAQPDKSGLPSDRFSAERPEGSISTLTIQRTEQRDSAMYRCASSLGLAGVYEQYFGPGTRLTVT.

V is TRBV6-5 and J is TRBJ1-1; no clear D. The germline V gene has CDR1 MNHEY and CDR2 SVGAGI. With 0 bases removed from V and 3 bases from J, the gap between germline ends came to 8 bases. The CDR3 loop spans 14 amino acids. Here the CDR3 reads CASSYSIGHTEAFF. CDR3 coding DNA: TGTGCCAGCAGTTACTCGATCGGGCACACTGAAGCTTTCTTT.

This chain links TRBV5-1 with TRBJ1-1; 7 bases fit TRBD1. With 1 base clipped from V and 1 base from J, the junction kept 7 bases outside the gene matches. CDR3 length equals 16 residues. Looked up from germline, CDR1 is SGHRS and CDR2 is YFSETQ. The CDR3 loop reads CASSLLAGGENTEAFF. In DNA, the CDR3 is TGCGCCAGCAGCTTGTTGGCAGGGGGGGAGAACACTGAAGCTTTCTTT.

The chain joins TRBV10-2 to TRBJ1-1; D ambiguous. V was clipped by 1 base and J by 1 base, with 10 bases between them. This CDR3 region has 15 residues. Germline V gene sequence: CDR1 WSHSY, CDR2 SAAADI. The CDR3 region is CASSEWAVGNTEAFF. The CDR3 DNA is TGCGCCAGCAGTGAGTGGGCGGTAGGGAACACTGAAGCTTTCTTT.

The V call is TRBV6-1, the J call TRBJ1-1; TRBD1 aligns across 10 bases. Trimming cost V 5 bases and J 3 bases; bases outside gene matches: 6. CDR3 length: 15 residues. Germline values: CDR1 MNHNS, CDR2 SASEGT. The CDR3 spells CASSLLDRGYTEAFF. Here the CDR3 DNA reads TGTGCCAGCAGTCTCCTGGACAGGGGGTACACTGAAGCTTTCTTT.

This clone appeared a few times. The V call is TRBV27, the J call TRBJ1-1; 10 bases align to TRBD1. CDR1 and CDR2 (germline): MNHEY, SMNVEV (reference sequence). This CDR3 is built from 14 residues. Trimming at V came to 1 base and at J to 5 bases, leaving 1 base not matched to a gene. The CDR3 DNA reads TGTGCCAGCAGTTTATGGGACAGGGGTACTGAAGCTTTCTTT. It codes for CASSLWDRGTEAFF.

This chain joins TRBV4-1 and TRBJ1-4, with D tentatively TRBD1 (5 bases). The CDR3 is made up of 16 amino acids. Per germline, CDR1 MGHRA and CDR2 YSYEKL. V gave up 1 base and J gave up 0 bases, with 9 bases separating them. The CDR3 protein is CASSQAPGPTNEKLFF. The CDR3 nucleotides are TGCGCCAGCAGCCAAGCCCCGGGGCCAACTAATGAAAAACTGTTTTTT.

This clone was picked up a small number of times. The chain is built from TRBV18 and TRBJ1-1; D is ambiguous. The CDR3 is 13 residues long. Germline lookup yields CDR1 KGHSH and CDR2 LQKENI. V gave up 6 bases and J gave up 1 base, with 9 bases separating them. This CDR3 is CASSTQANTEAFF. CDR3 nucleotides: TGTGCCAGCTCGACCCAGGCGAACACTGAAGCTTTCTTT.

The rearrangement uses TRBV13 and TRBJ1-1, with 7 positions matching TRBD1. The CDR3 runs 13 residues. V was pared by 5 bases and J by 7 bases, with 7 bases of the junction left unmatched. Germline CDR1 reads PRHDT; CDR2 reads FYEKMQ (reference sequence). Written as DNA, the CDR3 is TGTGCCAGCAGCACTAGACGGGACAGTGAAGCTTTCTTT. Translating gives CASSTRRDSEAFF.

V and J are TRBV9 and TRBJ2-7; D remains ambiguous. From germline, CDR1 is SGDLS and CDR2 YYNGEE. This CDR3 spans 14 amino acids. V gave up 4 bases and J gave up 1 base, with 12 bases separating them. The CDR3 is CASSPDPYSYEQYF. CDR3 nucleotides: TGTGCCAGCAGCCCAGACCCCTATTCCTACGAGCAGTACTTC.

DNA for the CDR3: TGCGCCAGCAGCTTCGGGGCTAGTGATCGCGGGCAGTTCTTC. Protein: CASSFGASDRGQFF. This rearrangement joins TRBV5-1 to TRBJ2-1; D possibly uses TRBD1 or TRBD2 (5 bases each). Germline CDR1 is SGHRS and CDR2 is YFSETQ. The CDR3 totals 14 residues. V gave up 2 bases and J gave up 12 bases, with 18 bases separating them.

This chain joins TRBV4-2 and TRBJ2-7; D ambiguous. CDR1 and CDR2 from the germline V gene are LGHNA and YNFKEQ. CDR3 length equals 16 residues. Trimming cost V 0 bases and J 0 bases, with 12 bases left between them. CDR3 residues: CASSQDLAGISYEQYF. The DNA of the CDR3 is TGTGCCAGCAGCCAAGATTTGGCAGGAATCTCCTACGAGCAGTACTTC.

This clone was counted once. The chain joins TRBV6-5 to TRBJ1-4; TRBD1 matches at 7 bases. The J segment lost 3 bases and the V segment lost 7 bases, leaving 5 bases of the junction unmatched. Germline V CDR1 and CDR2: MNHEY, SVGAGI. This CDR3 is 14 amino acids long. Here the CDR3 reads CASKETGSNEKLFF. The CDR3 DNA reads as TGTGCCAGCAAGGAGACAGGGTCTAATGAAAAACTGTTTTTT.

The genes are TRBV6-4 and TRBJ2-7; TRBD1 aligns across 9 bases. Trimming cost V 3 bases and J 5 bases; bases outside gene matches: 2. Germline CDR1 MRHNA, CDR2 SNTAGT. The length of the CDR3 is 13 residues. The CDR3 region has the DNA TGTGCCAGCAGTGATCGGACAGGGGACGAGCAGTACTTC. Protein: CASSDRTGDEQYF.

The V gene is TRBV6-5, the J gene TRBJ2-7; no firm D call. Per germline, CDR1 MNHEY and CDR2 SVGAGI. The CDR3 length is 14 residues. V lost 0 bases to trimming and J lost 1 base, with 7 bases between them. The CDR3 loop reads CASSYSHTSYEQYF. CDR3 bases: TGTGCCAGCAGTTACTCGCACACGTCCTACGAGCAGTACTTC.

This chain connects TRBV5-4 to TRBJ1-3; a weak D match, TRBD1 (6 bases). V shed 0 bases and J shed 2 bases, with 12 bases lying between them. This CDR3 has 16 residues. The germline V gene has CDR1 SGHNT and CDR2 YYREEE (reference sequence). Here the CDR3 reads CASSLDPGATGNTIYF. The CDR3 nucleotides read TGTGCCAGCAGCTTGGACCCAGGGGCGACTGGAAACACCATATATTTT.

This clone was counted a single time. The rearrangement uses TRBV9 and TRBJ2-3, with 14 bases matching TRBD2. CDR1 SGDLS and CDR2 YYNGEE come from the germline V gene. This CDR3 region has 19 residues. The V segment lost 0 bases and the J segment 1 base; nucleotides outside the gene matches: 7. The CDR3 region has the DNA TGTGCCAGCAGCGTAGTAGGACTAGCGGGGGGTCACCGCACAGATACGCAGTATTTT. This translates into CASSVVGLAGGHRTDTQYF.

V usage is TRBV29-1 and J usage is TRBJ2-7, with D perhaps matching TRBD1 or TRBD2 (5 bases each). V lost 6 bases, J lost 0 bases, and 12 bases lay in between. This CDR3 comprises 13 residues. Germline lookup yields CDR1 SQVTM and CDR2 ANQGSEA. DNA for the CDR3: TGCAGCGTGGGACCCCAGAGCTCCTACGAGCAGTACTTC. Amino acids: CSVGPQSSYEQYF.

The chain links TRBV15 to TRBJ2-7; D ambiguous. V was pared by 1 base and J by 5 bases, with 15 bases between. The germline CDR1 and CDR2 sequences are LNHNV and YYDKDF (reference sequence). This CDR3 spans 15 amino acids. CDR3 sequence reads: CATSRGRRRKDEQYF. In nucleotides, the CDR3 is TGTGCCACCAGCAGAGGGCGGCGGCGGAAAGACGAGCAGTACTTC.

The rearrangement links TRBV4-1 to TRBJ2-6; TRBD2 matches 7 bases. The V gene's germline CDR1 is MGHRA and CDR2 YSYEKL. The trim removed 2 bases at V and 0 bases at J, leaving 7 bases unmatched. This CDR3 has 18 residues. CDR3 residues: CASSQLWEGSSGANVLTF. CDR3 DNA sequence: TGCGCCAGCAGCCAATTATGGGAGGGTTCCTCTGGGGCCAACGTCCTGACTTTC.